The present TCR beta chain was sequenced within a study of monozygotic twins with cystic fibrosis. V lost 6 bases to trimming and J lost 9 bases, with 18 bases between them. CDR3 length: 13 amino acids. Germline V gene data show CDR1 as SQVTM and CDR2 as ANQGSEA. Whole-study results and caveats: Shared CDR3 numbers were not associated with age, concordance or severity. The repertoire was suggested to be naive-dominated, clonality median about 0.009. Co-twins had the most similar V usage for 13 of 16 pairs, J for 8. Nucleotide-identical clonotype sharing was significantly higher within monozygotic CF twin pairs than between unrelated CF individuals.

To note about this clone: The target antigen is unknown.

Sequenced by immunoSEQ multiplex PCR; TCRdb stores in-frame clones only, minus some. Here the sample spans approximately 11,000 clones, over 95% being singletons. Sequenced material: blood. The chain couples TRBV29-1 to TRBJ2-1; D tentatively fits TRBD1 or TRBD2 (5 bases each). The TCR originated in a boy younger than 18 with cystic fibrosis. CDR3 region: CSVGTYEAGEQFF. As DNA, the CDR3 is TGCAGCGTCGGGACCTACGAGGCGGGTGAGCAGTTCTTC.